The present T cell receptor (beta chain) was sequenced within a study of T cells in Graves' hyperthyroidism and ophthalmopathy (dated by TCRdb to the late 2010s). About the study as a whole: Peripheral blood was sampled at the time of initial diagnosis, prior to any treatment. The paper describes TCR Vbeta CDR3 sequencing of roughly 130 peripheral blood samples, made up of about 41 ophthalmopathy patients, 70 to 80 hyperthyroidism patients and 17 progressor patients. In more than five Graves' hyperthyroidism patients, the study also compared T-cell repertoires from thyroid tissue with T-cell repertoires from blood. The 100 or so discovery patients were randomly split 7:3 into training and test sets. To identify distinguishing TCR V-J signatures, a discovery cohort of 100 or so patients was used, comprising 43 with Graves' ophthalmopathy and 57 with stable Graves' hyperthyroidism. After sampling, hyperthyroidism patients received methimazole starting at 30 mg daily, and ophthalmopathy patients received high-dose intravenous methylprednisolone. An independent validation cohort of under 20 hyperthyroidism patients and some 15 patients who later progressed to ophthalmopathy tested prospective prediction of ophthalmopathy. The full study reports these points: Blood samples also contained most of the expanded thyroid clonotypes (frequency above 0.001), which suggests that blood repertoires may reflect thyroid immune responses. In cross-validation, a model built on a 13 V-J signature told ophthalmopathy apart from stable hyperthyroidism with less than 90% sensitivity and about 81% specificity, and in testing the same model reached 80%/75%. In validation, progression to ophthalmopathy was predicted by the model with 70.59% sensitivity and 72.22% specificity, a median of roughly six months before onset. Sample size was not statistically predetermined, and investigators were not blinded to group allocation.

Of note for this clonotype: Its cognate antigen has yet to be identified. There are no base qualities to consult, and no much larger clone falls within one base.

Ophthalmopathy patients had moderately to severely active disease, with a Clinical Activity Score of 3 or more, a NOSPECS grade of 4 or more, and a disease duration of less than 3 months. Patients with uncontrolled infections, other autoimmune diseases, pregnancy or lactation were excluded. Diagnoses relied on clinical symptoms, serum thyroxine and TRAb, thyroid ultrasound and orbital computed tomography. Ficoll-Paque density gradient centrifugation was used to isolate PBMCs from 10 ml of fresh peripheral blood. Trizol reagent was used to extract total RNA, and RNA quality was then checked on an Agilent 2100 Bioanalyzer. The TCR beta CDR3 regions were amplified from the RNA transcripts. The TCR CDR3 was subjected to a first round of RT-PCR using the HTBI primer set and the Qiagen OneStep RT-PCR kit. The libraries were constructed in a second round of multiplex PCR and then size-selected and purified. Sequencing of the libraries was done on an Illumina HiSeq2000 using paired-end 100 bp reads. Concerning the study's data processing: SOAPnuke was used to process the raw data, with reads discarded if the reads contained adapters or uncalled bases, had a mean Phred below 15, or lacked an exact constant-primer or identifier match. COPE v1.2.5 was used to merge the high-quality paired reads, and each unique nucleotide sequence was defined as a clonotype. Clonotypes were aligned to IMGT TRBV, TRBD and TRBJ reference segments using MiTCR v1.1. The analysis included only V-J combinations with a frequency above 0.0001, which together covered more than 99% of the repertoires. A TCS score was defined as the ratio of F50 (clonal expansion) to E x V (chaos), with BLOSUM62-based TCRdist applied between CDR3 peptides within each V-J. Welch's t-statistics and random forest reduced fewer than 600 V-J features to 10 to 15, which were used in a naive Bayes classifier (R e1071). TCRdb reprocessing: public reads trimmed at Q25 with fastp, clones called with MiXCR, in-frame beta chains kept. Merged by CDR3 protein, the rows form single entries marked with the most common genes and DNA. The V and J calls shown here were made by TCRdb, not taken from the authors' results. The sample data list hundreds of thousands of distinct CDR3 sequences, and about 14% of these were observed just once. The ten biggest clones cover around 14% of the sample.

The trim is 1 base for V and 4 bases for J, with a gap of 10 bases between the germline ends. From the cysteine up to the phenylalanine, the CDR3 has a length of 14 residues. CDR3 DNA only is kept here, 42 bases in frame from base 1. CDR1 and CDR2, looked up from the germline V gene, are SGHVS and FQNEAQ. The sequenced sample consisted of blood. Recombination joined TRBV7-8 with TRBJ1-1; the D gene remains uncertain. The receptor comes from a man younger than 35 with Graves' ophthalmopathy. CDR3 sequence: CASSLGRTRTEAFF. The bases are TGTGCCAGCAGCTTAGGGCGGACCCGCACTGAAGCTTTCTTT.